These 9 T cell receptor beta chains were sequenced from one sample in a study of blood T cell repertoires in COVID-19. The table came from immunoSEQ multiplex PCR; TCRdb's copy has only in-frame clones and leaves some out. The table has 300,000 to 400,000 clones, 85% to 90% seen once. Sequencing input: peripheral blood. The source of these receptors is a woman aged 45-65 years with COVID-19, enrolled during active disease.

The CDR3 DNA reads TGTGCCAGTAGTATAGGAGTGGGCTCTAGCGGGAGGGCCTACGAGCAGTACTTC. Encoded protein: CASSIGVGSSGRAYEQYF. The chain employs TRBV19 and TRBJ2-7, with 12 bases lining up with TRBD2. Germline loops: CDR1 LNHDA, CDR2 SQIVND (reference sequence). Trimming removed 1 base from V and 2 bases from J; junction bases left unmatched: 9. The CDR3 loop spans 18 amino acids.

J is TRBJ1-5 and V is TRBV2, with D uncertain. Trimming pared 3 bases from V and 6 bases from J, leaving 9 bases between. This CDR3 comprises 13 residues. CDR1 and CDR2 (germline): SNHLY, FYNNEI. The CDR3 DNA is TGTGCCAGCAGTGATCGGGGATCTCAGCCCCAGCATTTT. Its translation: CASSDRGSQPQHF.

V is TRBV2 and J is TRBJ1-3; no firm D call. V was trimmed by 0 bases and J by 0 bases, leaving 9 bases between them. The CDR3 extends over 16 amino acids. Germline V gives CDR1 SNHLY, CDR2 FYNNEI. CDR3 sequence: CASSEASRSSGNTIYF. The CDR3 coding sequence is TGTGCCAGCAGTGAAGCGAGTAGGAGCTCTGGAAACACCATATATTTT.

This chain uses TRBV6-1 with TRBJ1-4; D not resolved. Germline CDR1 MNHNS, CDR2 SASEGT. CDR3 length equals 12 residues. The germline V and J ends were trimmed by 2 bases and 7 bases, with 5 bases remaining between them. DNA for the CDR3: TGTGCCAGCAGTGAATTGAGTGAAAAACTGTTTTTT. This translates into CASSELSEKLFF.

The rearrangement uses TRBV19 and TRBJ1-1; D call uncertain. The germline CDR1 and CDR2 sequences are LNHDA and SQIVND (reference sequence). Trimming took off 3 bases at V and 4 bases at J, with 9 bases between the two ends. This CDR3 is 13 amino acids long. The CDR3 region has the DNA TGTGCCAGTAGTATGAGTGTTCCCACTGAAGCTTTCTTT. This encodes CASSMSVPTEAFF.

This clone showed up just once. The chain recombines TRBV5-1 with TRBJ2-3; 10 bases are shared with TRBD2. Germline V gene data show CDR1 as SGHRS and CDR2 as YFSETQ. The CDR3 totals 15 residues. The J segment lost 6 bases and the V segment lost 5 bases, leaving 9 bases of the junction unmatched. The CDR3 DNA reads TGCGCCAGCAGGGGGACTAGCGCCCCGGGGGATACGCAGTATTTT. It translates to CASRGTSAPGDTQYF.

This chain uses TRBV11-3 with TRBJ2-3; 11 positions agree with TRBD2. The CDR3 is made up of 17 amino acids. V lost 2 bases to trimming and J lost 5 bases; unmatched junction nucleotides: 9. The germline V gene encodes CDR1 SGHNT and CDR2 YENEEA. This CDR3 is CASSLRLSGRAKDTQYF. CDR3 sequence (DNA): TGTGCCAGCAGCTTAAGGCTTAGCGGGAGGGCCAAAGATACGCAGTATTTT.

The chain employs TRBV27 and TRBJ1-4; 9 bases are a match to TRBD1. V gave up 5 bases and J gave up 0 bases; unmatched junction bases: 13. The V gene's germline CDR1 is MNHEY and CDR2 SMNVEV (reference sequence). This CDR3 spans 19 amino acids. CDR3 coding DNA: TGTGCCAGCAGTCCAGATGGACAGGGGTGGGCCTCAACTAATGAAAAACTGTTTTTT. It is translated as CASSPDGQGWASTNEKLFF.

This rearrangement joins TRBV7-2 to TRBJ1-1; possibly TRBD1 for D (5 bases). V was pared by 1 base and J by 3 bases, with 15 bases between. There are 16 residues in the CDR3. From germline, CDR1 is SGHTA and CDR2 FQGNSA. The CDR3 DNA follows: TGTGCCAGCAGCTTAGGCGGGACCATTGGGGACACTGAAGCTTTCTTT. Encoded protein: CASSLGGTIGDTEAFF. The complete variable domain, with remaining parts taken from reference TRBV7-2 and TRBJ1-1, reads GAGVSQSPSNKVTEKGKDVELRCDPISGHTALYWYRQSLGQGLEFLIYFQGNSAPDKSGLPSDRFSAERTGGSVSTLTIQRTQQEDSAVYLCASSLGGTIGDTEAFFGQGTRLTVV.